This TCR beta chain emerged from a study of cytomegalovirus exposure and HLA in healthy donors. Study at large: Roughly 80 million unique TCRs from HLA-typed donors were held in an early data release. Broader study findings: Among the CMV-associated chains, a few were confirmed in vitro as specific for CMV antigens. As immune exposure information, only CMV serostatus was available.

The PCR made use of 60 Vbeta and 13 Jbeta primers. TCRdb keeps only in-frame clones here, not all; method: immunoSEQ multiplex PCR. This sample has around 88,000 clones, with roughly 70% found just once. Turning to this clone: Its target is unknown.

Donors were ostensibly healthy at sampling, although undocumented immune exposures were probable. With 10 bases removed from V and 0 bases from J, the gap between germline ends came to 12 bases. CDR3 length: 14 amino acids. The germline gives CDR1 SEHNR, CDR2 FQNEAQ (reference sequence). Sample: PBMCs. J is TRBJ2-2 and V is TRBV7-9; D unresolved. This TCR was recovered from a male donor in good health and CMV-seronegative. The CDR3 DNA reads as TGTGCCACCTCACCGCGGACGAACACCGGGGAGCTGTTTTTT. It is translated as CATSPRTNTGELFF.